The 27 T cell receptor beta chains below all came from one sample that was sequenced in a study of radiotherapy plus CTLA-4 blockade in lung cancer. The repertoire was sequenced with immunoSEQ multiplex PCR; TCRdb's copy has only in-frame clones and lacks some. This sample has roughly 32,000 clones, with about four fifths found just once. This material consisted of peripheral blood, taken from a patient treated with radiotherapy plus ipilimumab. These receptors were collected from a human donor with non-small cell lung cancer that progressed on radiotherapy plus ipilimumab.

With respect to this clone: Additional DNA sequences in this sample encode the identical CDR3. J is TRBJ1-2 and V is TRBV27; tentatively, D is TRBD1 (5 bases). This CDR3 contains 13 residues. V lost 3 bases, J lost 3 bases, and 8 bases lay in between. Per the germline V gene, CDR1 is MNHEY and CDR2 is SMNVEV (reference sequence). The DNA of the CDR3 is TGTGCCAGCAGTTTCCAGGGTTACTATGGCTACACCTTC. The encoded protein is CASSFQGYYGYTF.

This chain links TRBV6-1 with TRBJ1-1; D is ambiguous. The germline V gene encodes CDR1 MNHNS and CDR2 SASEGT. CDR3 length: 13 amino acids. V shed 4 bases and J shed 2 bases, with 8 bases lying between them. CDR3 amino acids: CASSVQVNTEAFF. As DNA, the CDR3 is TGTGCCAGCAGTGTCCAGGTTAACACTGAAGCTTTCTTT.

The chain is built from TRBV4-1 and TRBJ2-3; the match to TRBD1 covers 7 bases. CDR1 is MGHRA and CDR2 is YSYEKL in the germline V gene. With 4 bases clipped from V and 4 bases from J, the junction kept 2 bases outside the gene matches. The CDR3 has 13 residues. CDR3 coding DNA: TGCGCCAGCAGCCTACAGGGGTCAGATACGCAGTATTTT. It codes for CASSLQGSDTQYF.

This chain joins TRBV6-5 and TRBJ2-5; 8 bases are shared with TRBD2. Trimming took 8 bases from V and 7 from J; bases not matched to a gene: 9. CDR1 is MNHEY and CDR2 is SVGAGI in the germline V gene. The CDR3 covers 13 residues. The CDR3 here is CASGSGGGGTQYF. CDR3 DNA: TGTGCCAGCGGGAGCGGGGGTGGTGGGACCCAGTACTTC.

This chain connects TRBV4-1 to TRBJ2-7, with D perhaps matching TRBD1 or TRBD2 (5 bases each). Germline V gene lookup returns CDR1 MGHRA and CDR2 YSYEKL. The CDR3 sequence is 14 residues long. The V gene lost 7 bases and the J gene lost 5 bases, with 18 bases spanning the gap. CDR3 loop: CASTPGDLTNEQYF. The CDR3 bases are TGCGCCAGCACCCCCGGGGACCTTACCAACGAGCAGTACTTC.

This clone turned up a few times. The chain combines TRBV19 with TRBJ2-2; 11 bases map to TRBD1. The CDR3 consists of 15 residues. Losses at the gene ends were 7 bases for V and 6 bases for J; bases not matched to a gene: 7. The germline CDR1 and CDR2 sequences are LNHDA and SQIVND (reference sequence). Here the CDR3 reads CASTTAGQGAGELFF. In DNA, the CDR3 is TGTGCCAGTACTACCGCGGGACAGGGGGCCGGGGAGCTGTTTTTT.

The J gene is TRBJ2-3, the V gene TRBV10-3; TRBD1 aligns across 9 bases. The V gene's germline CDR1 is ENHRY and CDR2 SYGVKD. CDR3 size: 14 residues. V shed 4 bases and J 6 bases; nucleotides not matched to a gene: 5. This CDR3 is CAISGGTGLDTQYF. The CDR3, as DNA: TGTGCCATCAGTGGGGGGACAGGGTTGGATACGCAGTATTTT.

The rearrangement joins TRBV5-6 to TRBJ1-2; the D gene is possibly TRBD1 (5 bases). The CDR3 length is 16 residues. The V end was cut by 3 bases, the J end by 5 bases, with 20 bases between. The germline V gene encodes CDR1 SGHDT and CDR2 YYEEEE. The CDR3 loop reads CASSSPRTRGRYGYTF. For the CDR3, the DNA is TGTGCCAGCAGCTCACCTAGAACCCGGGGGAGATATGGCTACACCTTC.

This clone was picked up one time. This chain uses TRBV7-6 with TRBJ2-7; the D call may be TRBD1 or TRBD2 (5 bases each). V lost 5 bases and J 0 bases, leaving 17 bases between the germline ends. This CDR3 comprises 16 residues. Per germline, CDR1 SGHVS and CDR2 FNYEAQ. This chain's CDR3 is CASSLQSGTGSYEQYF. CDR3 nucleotide sequence: TGTGCCAGCAGCCTCCAATCCGGGACGGGCTCCTACGAGCAGTACTTC.

This chain uses TRBV28 with TRBJ2-1, with TRBD2 matching over 9 bases. The trim removed 6 bases at V and 8 bases at J, leaving 5 bases unmatched. The germline CDR1 and CDR2 sequences are MDHEN and SYDVKM. CDR3 length equals 13 residues. The CDR3 coding sequence is TGTGCCAGCAGGCGCGGGAGGGGCCATGAGCAGTTCTTC. Protein: CASRRGRGHEQFF.

The gene calls are TRBV18 and TRBJ2-5; D is possibly TRBD1 (6 bases). Germline V CDR1 and CDR2: KGHSH, LQKENI. The CDR3 totals 13 residues. Trimming removed 5 bases at V and 5 bases at J, with 12 bases between. The CDR3 region is CASSAITGETQYF. The DNA for the CDR3 is TGTGCCAGCTCAGCCATAACAGGGGAGACCCAGTACTTC.

The chain carries TRBV27 and TRBJ1-1; D may be TRBD1 (5 bases). This CDR3 is 12 amino acids long. Germline V CDR1 and CDR2: MNHEY, SMNVEV (reference sequence). V was cut by 8 bases and J by 6 bases, with 13 bases left in between. The CDR3, as DNA: TGTGCCAGCCGAGTCGTAGGGGCTGAAGCTTTCTTT. Translating gives CASRVVGAEAFF.

The gene calls are TRBV7-8 and TRBJ2-3; D unresolved. The length of the CDR3 is 14 residues. V lost 3 bases and J lost 0, with 7 bases in between. Germline V CDR1 and CDR2: SGHVS, FQNEAQ. The CDR3 sequence: CASSFEGSTDTQYF. The CDR3 region has the DNA TGTGCCAGCAGCTTTGAAGGGAGCACAGATACGCAGTATTTT.

V is TRBV19 and J is TRBJ2-3, with D perhaps matching TRBD1 (6 bases). Germline CDR1 and CDR2: LNHDA and SQIVND (reference sequence). V lost 1 base, J lost 2 bases, and 7 bases lay in between. The CDR3 contains 14 residues. This chain's CDR3 is CASSIAGDTDTQYF. The CDR3 region has the DNA TGTGCCAGTAGTATAGCAGGGGACACAGATACGCAGTATTTT.

The chain links TRBV10-2 to TRBJ1-3; D uncertain. Germline CDR1 reads WSHSY; CDR2 reads SAAADI. Trimming removed 5 bases from V and 0 bases from J, with 14 bases in between. This CDR3 has 16 amino acids. The CDR3 DNA reads as TGCGCCAGCAGTCAGAACCCTACGGGCTCTGGAAACACCATATATTTT. Translating gives CASSQNPTGSGNTIYF.

The V call is TRBV9, the J call TRBJ2-5; D is unclear. The CDR3 is 13 amino acids. V lost 0 bases and J lost 5, with 8 bases in between. Germline CDR1 SGDLS, CDR2 YYNGEE. The CDR3: CASSVGVVETQYF. The CDR3 DNA is TGTGCCAGCAGCGTAGGGGTCGTGGAGACCCAGTACTTC.

The chain recombines TRBV4-1 with TRBJ1-1; D is ambiguous. CDR3 length: 12 residues. Deletions cut 0 bases from V and 11 bases from J, with 10 bases between. The germline CDR1 and CDR2 sequences are MGHRA and YSYEKL. CDR3 loop: CASSQEKDLAFF. The CDR3 DNA reads TGCGCCAGCAGCCAAGAAAAGGACTTGGCTTTCTTT.

CDR3 region: CASSIAAGSTEQFF. The CDR3 DNA follows: TGTGCCAGTAGTATAGCGGCAGGGAGTACTGAGCAGTTCTTC. This chain connects TRBV19 to TRBJ2-1, with D perhaps given as TRBD1 or TRBD2 (5 bases each). V was clipped by 1 base and J by 9 bases, with 13 bases between them. Germline CDR1 and CDR2: LNHDA and SQIVND (reference sequence). This CDR3 is 14 amino acids long.

The chain uses TRBV11-2 and TRBJ2-3; D is possibly TRBD1 or TRBD2 (6 bases each). The V and J ends lost 6 bases and 4 bases respectively, with 14 bases between them. The germline gives CDR1 SGHAT, CDR2 FQNNGV. This CDR3 comprises 14 residues. CDR3 region: CASSATRGADTQYF. The CDR3 DNA follows: TGTGCCAGCAGTGCGACTAGGGGGGCAGATACGCAGTATTTT.

The chain recombines TRBV4-3 with TRBJ2-3; 9 bases are shared with TRBD1. In germline, CDR1 is LGHNA, CDR2 YSLEER. J was trimmed by 2 bases and V by 3 bases; bases with no gene match: 3. CDR3 length equals 15 residues. CDR3 sequence reads: CASSHGTGFTDTQYF. The CDR3 DNA sequence: TGCGCCAGCAGCCACGGGACAGGGTTCACAGATACGCAGTATTTT.

V and J are TRBV10-3 and TRBJ2-5, with D tentatively TRBD1 or TRBD2 (6 bases each). Trimming stripped 0 bases from V and 4 bases from J, with 12 bases between. The CDR3 runs to 15 residues. Germline CDR1 is ENHRY and CDR2 is SYGVKD. CDR3 DNA sequence: TGTGCCATCAGTGAGTCAGGGGGGAGGCGAGAGACCCAGTACTTC. Its translation is CAISESGGRRETQYF.

The genes are TRBV18 and TRBJ1-1; D ambiguous. This CDR3 has 13 amino acids. Germline V gives CDR1 KGHSH, CDR2 LQKENI. V lost 6 bases and J lost 6, with 14 bases in between. CDR3: CASSLGPPAEAFF. The CDR3, as DNA: TGTGCCAGCTCCCTCGGCCCACCCGCTGAAGCTTTCTTT.

The chain links TRBV7-6 to TRBJ2-1, with 11 bases aligning to TRBD2. CDR3 length: 15 amino acids. Germline lookup yields CDR1 SGHVS and CDR2 FNYEAQ. The V gene end was trimmed by 5 bases and the J gene end by 7 bases; junction bases not matched to a gene: 7. The CDR3 sequence is CASSLGTSGINEQFF. The CDR3 DNA is TGTGCCAGCAGCCTAGGGACTAGCGGAATTAATGAGCAGTTCTTC. Complete variable domain (other parts from reference TRBV7-6 and TRBJ2-1): GAGVSQSPRYKVTKRGQDVALRCDPISGHVSLYWYRQALGQGPEFLTYFNYEAQQDKSGLPNDRFSAERPEGSISTLTIQRTEQRDSAMYRCASSLGTSGINEQFFGPGTRLTVL.

This sequence joins TRBV2 and TRBJ2-3, with D possibly TRBD1 on 6 matching bases. Germline CDR1 is SNHLY and CDR2 is FYNNEI. Trimming removed 5 bases at V and 6 bases at J, with 18 bases between. The CDR3 runs to 15 residues. The CDR3 protein is CASSPGTPAFDTQYF. The CDR3 nucleotides are TGTGCCAGCAGTCCCGGGACACCGGCTTTCGATACGCAGTATTTT.

CDR3 residues: CASSQVEETQYF. The CDR3 DNA reads TGTGCCAGCAGCCAAGTCGAAGAGACCCAGTACTTC. The gene calls are TRBV14 and TRBJ2-5, with no clear D. This CDR3 region has 12 residues. Germline V gene lookup returns CDR1 SGHDN and CDR2 FVKESK. The V end was cut by 1 base, the J end by 3 bases, with 3 bases between.

This rearrangement joins TRBV2 to TRBJ2-7; 9 nucleotides align to TRBD1. V lost 6 bases, J lost 6 bases, and 9 bases stayed unmatched. Germline CDR1 SNHLY, CDR2 FYNNEI. The CDR3 contains 14 residues. The DNA of the CDR3 is TGTGCCAGCAGGGATAGGACAGGGGAGGGCGAGCAGTACTTC. Translated: CASRDRTGEGEQYF.

V is TRBV4-2 and J is TRBJ1-4; D remains ambiguous. The germline gives CDR1 LGHNA, CDR2 YNFKEQ. The CDR3 contains 16 residues. V was cut by 1 base and J by 8 bases, with 17 bases left in between. Written as DNA, the CDR3 is TGTGCCAGCAGCCAAGGGGATTTGGGGAGGCAAGAAAAACTGTTTTTT. It is translated as CASSQGDLGRQEKLFF.